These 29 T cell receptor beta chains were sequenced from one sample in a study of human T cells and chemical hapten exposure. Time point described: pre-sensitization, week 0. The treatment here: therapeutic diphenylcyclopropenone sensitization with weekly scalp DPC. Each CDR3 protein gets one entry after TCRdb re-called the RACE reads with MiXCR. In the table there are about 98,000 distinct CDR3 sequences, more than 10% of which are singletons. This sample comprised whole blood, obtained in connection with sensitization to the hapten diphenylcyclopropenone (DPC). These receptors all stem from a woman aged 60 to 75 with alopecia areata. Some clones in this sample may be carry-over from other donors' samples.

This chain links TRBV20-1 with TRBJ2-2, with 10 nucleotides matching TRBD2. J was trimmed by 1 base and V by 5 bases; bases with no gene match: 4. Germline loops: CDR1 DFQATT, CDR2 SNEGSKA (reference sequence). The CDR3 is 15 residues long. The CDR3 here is CSAASGGRNTGELFF. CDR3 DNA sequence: TGCAGTGCTGCTAGCGGGGGCAGGAACACCGGGGAGCTGTTTTTT.

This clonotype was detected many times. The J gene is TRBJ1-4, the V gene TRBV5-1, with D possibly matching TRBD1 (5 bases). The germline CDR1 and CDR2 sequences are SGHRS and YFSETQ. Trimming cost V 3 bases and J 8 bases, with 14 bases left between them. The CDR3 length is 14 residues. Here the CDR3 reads CASSSGRSKEKLFF. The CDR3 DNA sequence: TGCGCCAGCAGCTCGGGACGGAGTAAAGAAAAACTGTTTTTT.

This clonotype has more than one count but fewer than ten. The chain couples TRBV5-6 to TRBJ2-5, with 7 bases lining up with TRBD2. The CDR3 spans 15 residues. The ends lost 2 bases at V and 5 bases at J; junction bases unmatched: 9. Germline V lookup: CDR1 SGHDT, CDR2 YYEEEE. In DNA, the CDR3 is TGTGCCAGCAGCTTAGTGCTAGCGGCTGGGGAGACCCAGTACTTC. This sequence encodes CASSLVLAAGETQYF.

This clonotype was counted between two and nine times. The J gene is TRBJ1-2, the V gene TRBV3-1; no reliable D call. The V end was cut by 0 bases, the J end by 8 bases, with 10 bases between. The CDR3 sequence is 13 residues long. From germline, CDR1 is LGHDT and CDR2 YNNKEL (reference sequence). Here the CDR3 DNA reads TGTGCCAGCAGCCAAGAGTCCGGGGTCGGCTACACCTTC. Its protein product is CASSQESGVGYTF.

In nucleotides, the CDR3 is TGTGCCAGCAGTTTACAGGGACATGACCTAGGGACAGATACGCAGTATTTT. Translation gives CASSLQGHDLGTDTQYF. The V and J genes are TRBV27 and TRBJ2-3; D might be TRBD1 (6 bases). The ends were cut back, 2 bases at V and 3 bases at J, with 18 bases in the middle. Germline CDR1 MNHEY, CDR2 SMNVEV (reference sequence). The CDR3 runs 17 residues.

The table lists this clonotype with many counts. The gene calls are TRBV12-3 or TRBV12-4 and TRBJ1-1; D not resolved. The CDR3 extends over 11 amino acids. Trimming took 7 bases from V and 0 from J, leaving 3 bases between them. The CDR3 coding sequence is TGTGCCAGCACTATGAACACTGAAGCTTTCTTT. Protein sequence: CASTMNTEAFF.

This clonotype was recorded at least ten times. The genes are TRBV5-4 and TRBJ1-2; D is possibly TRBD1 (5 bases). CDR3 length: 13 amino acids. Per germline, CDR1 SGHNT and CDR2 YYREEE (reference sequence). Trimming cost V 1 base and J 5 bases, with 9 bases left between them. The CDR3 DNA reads TGTGCCAGCAGCTTGAAGGGGCCTTATGGCTACACCTTC. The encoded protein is CASSLKGPYGYTF. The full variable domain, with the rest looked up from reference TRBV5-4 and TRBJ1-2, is ETGVTQSPTHLIKTRGQQVTLRCSSQSGHNTVSWYQQALGQGPQFIFQYYREEENGRGNFPPRFSGLQFPNYSSELNVNALELDDSALYLCASSLKGPYGYTFGSGTRLTVV.

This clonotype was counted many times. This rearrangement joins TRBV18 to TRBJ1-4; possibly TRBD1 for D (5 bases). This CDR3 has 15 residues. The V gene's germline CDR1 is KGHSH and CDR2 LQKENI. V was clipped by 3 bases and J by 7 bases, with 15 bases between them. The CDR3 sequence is CASSPPAGYGEKLFF. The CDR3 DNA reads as TGTGCCAGCTCACCCCCGGCAGGGTACGGTGAAAAACTGTTTTTT.

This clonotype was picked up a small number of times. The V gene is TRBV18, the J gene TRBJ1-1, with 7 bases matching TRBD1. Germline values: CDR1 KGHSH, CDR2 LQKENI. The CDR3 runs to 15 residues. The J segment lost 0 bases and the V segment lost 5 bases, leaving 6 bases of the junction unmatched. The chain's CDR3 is CASSTTGFMNTEAFF. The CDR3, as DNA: TGTGCCAGCTCAACGACAGGGTTTATGAACACTGAAGCTTTCTTT.

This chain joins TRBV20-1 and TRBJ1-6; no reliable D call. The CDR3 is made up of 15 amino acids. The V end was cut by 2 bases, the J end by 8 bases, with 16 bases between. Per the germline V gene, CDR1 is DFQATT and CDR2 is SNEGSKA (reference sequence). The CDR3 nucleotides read TGCAGTGCTAGACGTACCGAGATTGTCCATTCACCCCTCCACTTT. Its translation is CSARRTEIVHSPLHF.

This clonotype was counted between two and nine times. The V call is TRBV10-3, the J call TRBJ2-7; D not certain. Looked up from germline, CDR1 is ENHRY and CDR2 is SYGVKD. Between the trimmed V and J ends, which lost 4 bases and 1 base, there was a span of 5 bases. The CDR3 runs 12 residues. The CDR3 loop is CAISGASYEQYF. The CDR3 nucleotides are TGTGCCATCAGTGGGGCATCCTACGAGCAGTACTTC.

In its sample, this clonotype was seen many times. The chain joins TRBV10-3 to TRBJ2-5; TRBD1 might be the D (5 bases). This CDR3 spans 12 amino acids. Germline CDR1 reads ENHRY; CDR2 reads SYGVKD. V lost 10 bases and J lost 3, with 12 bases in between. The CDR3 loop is CATQGREETQYF. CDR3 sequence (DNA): TGTGCCACGCAGGGTCGGGAAGAGACCCAGTACTTC.

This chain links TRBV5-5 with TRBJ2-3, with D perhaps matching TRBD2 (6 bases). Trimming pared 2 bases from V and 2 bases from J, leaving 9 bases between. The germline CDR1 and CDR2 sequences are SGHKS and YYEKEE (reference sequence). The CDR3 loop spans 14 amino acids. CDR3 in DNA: TGTGCCAGCAGCTTCGGGGGTTCCACAGATACGCAGTATTTT. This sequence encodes CASSFGGSTDTQYF.

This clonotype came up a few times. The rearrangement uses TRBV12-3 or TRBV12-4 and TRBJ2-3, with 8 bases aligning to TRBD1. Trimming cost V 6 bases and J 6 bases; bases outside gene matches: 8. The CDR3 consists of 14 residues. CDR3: CASSPGQVGDTQYF. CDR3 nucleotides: TGTGCCAGCAGCCCGGGACAGGTCGGTGATACGCAGTATTTT.

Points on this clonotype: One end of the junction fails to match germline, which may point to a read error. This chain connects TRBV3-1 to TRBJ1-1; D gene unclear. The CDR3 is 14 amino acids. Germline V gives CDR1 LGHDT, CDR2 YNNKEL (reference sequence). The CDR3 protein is CASSRLDMNTEVFF. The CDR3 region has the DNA TGTGCCAGCAGCCGATTAGACATGAACACTGAAGTTTTCTTT.

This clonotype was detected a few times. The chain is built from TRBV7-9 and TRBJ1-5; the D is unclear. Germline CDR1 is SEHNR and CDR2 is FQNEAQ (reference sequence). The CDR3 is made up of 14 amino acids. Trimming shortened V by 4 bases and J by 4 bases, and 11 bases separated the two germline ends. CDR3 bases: TGTGCCAGCAGCTCCTTGGACGGAAATCAGCCCCAGCATTTT. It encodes CASSSLDGNQPQHF.

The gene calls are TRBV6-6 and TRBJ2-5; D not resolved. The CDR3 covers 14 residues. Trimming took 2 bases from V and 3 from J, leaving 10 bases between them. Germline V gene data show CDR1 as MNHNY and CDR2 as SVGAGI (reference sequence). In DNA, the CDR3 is TGTGCCAGCAGTTACGATACGGCAGAAGAGACCCAGTACTTC. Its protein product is CASSYDTAEETQYF.

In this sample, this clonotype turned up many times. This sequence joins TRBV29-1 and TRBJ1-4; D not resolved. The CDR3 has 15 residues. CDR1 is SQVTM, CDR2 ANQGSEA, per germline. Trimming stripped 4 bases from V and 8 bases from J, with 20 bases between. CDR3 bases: TGCAGCGTTGGCGGACCAGGAGTGGAGAAAGAAAAACTGTTTTTT. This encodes CSVGGPGVEKEKLFF.

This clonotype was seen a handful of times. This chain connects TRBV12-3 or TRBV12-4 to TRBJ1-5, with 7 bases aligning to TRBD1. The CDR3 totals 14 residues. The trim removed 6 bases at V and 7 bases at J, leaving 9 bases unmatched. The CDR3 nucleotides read TGTGCCAGCAGCCCCCCAGGGGGGCGGCAGCCCCAGCATTTT. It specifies CASSPPGGRQPQHF.

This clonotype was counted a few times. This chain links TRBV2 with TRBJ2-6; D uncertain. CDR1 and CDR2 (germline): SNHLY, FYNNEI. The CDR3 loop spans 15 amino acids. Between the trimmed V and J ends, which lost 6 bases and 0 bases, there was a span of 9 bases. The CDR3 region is CASRGIRSGANVLTF. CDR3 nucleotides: TGTGCCAGCAGGGGCATCCGCTCTGGGGCCAACGTCCTGACTTTC.

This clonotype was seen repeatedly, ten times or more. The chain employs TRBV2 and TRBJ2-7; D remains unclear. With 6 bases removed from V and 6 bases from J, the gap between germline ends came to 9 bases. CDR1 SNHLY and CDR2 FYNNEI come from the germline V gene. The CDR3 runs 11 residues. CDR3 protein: CASSNRAEQYF. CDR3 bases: TGTGCCAGCAGCAACCGGGCCGAGCAGTACTTC.

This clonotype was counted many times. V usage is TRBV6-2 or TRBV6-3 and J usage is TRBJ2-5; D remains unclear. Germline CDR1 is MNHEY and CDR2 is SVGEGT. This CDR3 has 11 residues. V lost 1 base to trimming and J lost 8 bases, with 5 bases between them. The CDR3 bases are TGTGCCAGCAGTTACTTCTCAACCCAGTACTTC. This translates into CASSYFSTQYF.

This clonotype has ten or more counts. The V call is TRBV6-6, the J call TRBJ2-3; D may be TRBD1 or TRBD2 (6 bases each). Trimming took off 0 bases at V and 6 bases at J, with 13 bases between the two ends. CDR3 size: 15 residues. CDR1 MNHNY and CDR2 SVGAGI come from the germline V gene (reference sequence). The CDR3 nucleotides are TGTGCCAGCAGTTACTCGCTGGGGGGCCTGGATACGCAGTATTTT. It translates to CASSYSLGGLDTQYF.

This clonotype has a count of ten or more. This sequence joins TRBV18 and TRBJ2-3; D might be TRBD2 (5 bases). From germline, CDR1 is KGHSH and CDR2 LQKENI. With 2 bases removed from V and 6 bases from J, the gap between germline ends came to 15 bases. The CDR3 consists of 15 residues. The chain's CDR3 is CASSPLAGPGDTQYF. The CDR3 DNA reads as TGTGCCAGCTCACCATTAGCAGGACCGGGGGATACGCAGTATTTT. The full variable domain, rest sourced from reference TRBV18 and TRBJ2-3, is NAGVMQNPRHLVRRRGQEARLRCSPMKGHSHVYWYRQLPEEGLKFMVYLQKENIIDESGMPKERFSAEFPKEGPSILRIQQVVRGDSAAYFCASSPLAGPGDTQYFGPGTRLTVL.

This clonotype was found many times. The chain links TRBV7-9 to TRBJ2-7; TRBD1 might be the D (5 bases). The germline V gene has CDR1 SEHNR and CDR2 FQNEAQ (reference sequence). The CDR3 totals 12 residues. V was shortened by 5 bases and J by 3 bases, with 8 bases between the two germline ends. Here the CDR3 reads CASSPDNYEQYF. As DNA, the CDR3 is TGTGCCAGCAGCCCGGACAACTACGAGCAGTACTTC.

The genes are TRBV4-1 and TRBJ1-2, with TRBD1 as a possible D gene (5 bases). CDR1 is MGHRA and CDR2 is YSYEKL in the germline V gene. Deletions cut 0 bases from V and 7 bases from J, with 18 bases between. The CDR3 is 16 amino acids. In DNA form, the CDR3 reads TGCGCCAGCAGCCAAGAAGTTAACCGAGGGGACGGTGGCTACACCTTC. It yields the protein CASSQEVNRGDGGYTF.

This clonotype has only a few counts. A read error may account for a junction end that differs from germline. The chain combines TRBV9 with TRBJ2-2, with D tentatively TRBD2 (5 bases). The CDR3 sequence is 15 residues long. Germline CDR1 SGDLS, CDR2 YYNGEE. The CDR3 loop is CASSISGSMTGELFF. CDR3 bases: TGTGCCAGCAGCATATCGGGATCCATGACCGGTGAGCTGTTTTTT.

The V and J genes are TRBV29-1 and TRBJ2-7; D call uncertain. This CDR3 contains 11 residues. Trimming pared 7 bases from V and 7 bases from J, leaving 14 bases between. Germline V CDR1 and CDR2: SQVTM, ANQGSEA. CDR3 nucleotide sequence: TGCAGCGCTACAAACCATCGGGAGCAGTACTTC. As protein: CSATNHREQYF.

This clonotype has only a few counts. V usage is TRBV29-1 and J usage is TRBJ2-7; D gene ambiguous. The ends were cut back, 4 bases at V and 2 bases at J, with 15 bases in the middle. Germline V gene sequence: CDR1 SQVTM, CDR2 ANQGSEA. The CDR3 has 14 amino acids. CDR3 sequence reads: CSVAKTTDAYEQYF. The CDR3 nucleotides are TGCAGCGTTGCCAAGACGACGGATGCCTACGAGCAGTACTTC.